This TCR beta chain came from a study of cytomegalovirus exposure and HLA in healthy donors. Study at large: Of the donors genotyped, 398 in all, about 76% fell in the Caucasian-associated ancestry cluster.

Regarding the study as a whole: In most subjects, TCR beta sequences reportedly gave accurate predictions of HLA-A and HLA-B alleles. In vitro work confirmed that a few CMV-associated chains recognize CMV antigens. Most CMV-associated TCR beta chains appeared HLA-restricted in a later analysis.

This clone was detected only a few times. Its antigen is still unknown. The CDR3 has 16 residues. Germline V gene sequence: CDR1 KGHSH, CDR2 LQKENI. J lost 4 bases, V lost 4 bases, and 7 bases had no gene match. This PCR relied on a set of 60 Vbeta primers and 13 Jbeta primers. TCRdb keeps only in-frame clones here, not all; method: immunoSEQ multiplex PCR. The table lists more than 150,000 clones, 70% to 85% of them singletons. The TCR sequence derives from a young man in good health and CMV-seronegative. Specimen: PBMCs. The chain joins TRBV18 to TRBJ1-2; 12 positions agree with TRBD1. Written as DNA, the CDR3 is TGTGCCAGCTCACTGGGACAGGGGGCCATGGGCTATGGCTACACCTTC. It translates to CASSLGQGAMGYGYTF.